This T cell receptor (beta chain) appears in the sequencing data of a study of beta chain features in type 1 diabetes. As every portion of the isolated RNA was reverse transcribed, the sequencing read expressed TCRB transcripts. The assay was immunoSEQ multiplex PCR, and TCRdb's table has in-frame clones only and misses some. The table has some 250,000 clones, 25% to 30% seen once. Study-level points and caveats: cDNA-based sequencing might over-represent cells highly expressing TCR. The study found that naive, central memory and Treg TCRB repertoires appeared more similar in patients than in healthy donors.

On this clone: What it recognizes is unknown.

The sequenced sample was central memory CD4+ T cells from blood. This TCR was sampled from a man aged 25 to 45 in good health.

CDR3 DNA sequence: TGTGCCAGCAGCTTATACGGGGGTCCCACAGATACGCAGTATTTT. Protein product: CASSLYGGPTDTQYF. The chain recombines TRBV11-3 with TRBJ2-3; D is possibly TRBD2 (6 bases). In germline, CDR1 is SGHNT, CDR2 YENEEA. The CDR3 is made up of 15 amino acids. With 2 bases removed from V and 2 bases from J, the gap between germline ends came to 11 bases.